One T cell receptor (beta chain) is described in this entry. Its target is unknown. The source of the sample is a study of cytomegalovirus exposure and HLA in healthy donors. About the study: HLA-typed donors were the source of around 87 million unique TCRs, which an early data release held. General study findings and limits: Among the sequence variants, a highly shared cluster was likely an artifact of sequencing. Accurate predictions that matched the HLA-A and HLA-B alleles of most subjects were reportedly made from TCR beta sequences.

The PCR had 60 Vbeta and 13 Jbeta primers. Produced via immunoSEQ multiplex PCR; TCRdb's table is partial and in-frame only. The table lists 80,000 to 100,000 clones, with about 0.5% in the top ten. This TCR derives from a man aged 50-59 years in good health and CMV-seronegative. Material: PBMCs.

The CDR3 region is CASSLRTGNTEAFF. In DNA form, the CDR3 reads TGTGCCAGCAGCTTGAGGACAGGGAACACTGAAGCTTTCTTT. The gene calls are TRBV13 and TRBJ1-1; 7 nucleotides line up with TRBD1. This CDR3 region has 14 residues. Germline trimming cut 3 bases from V and 1 base from J; bases unmatched to any gene: 2. The germline V gene encodes CDR1 PRHDT and CDR2 FYEKMQ (reference sequence).